This passage covers 11 T cell receptor beta chains from one sample sequenced in a study of PD-L1 blockade in urothelial cancer (dated by TCRdb to the late 2010s). Libraries were made using the immunoSEQ multiplex PCR assay. TCRdb's version of the immuneACCESS table is confined to in-frame rearrangements and falls short of the full clone set. An unresolved V gene accounts for under half of the shortfall where checked; the remainder is of unknown origin. For this sample there are about 52,000 clones; roughly 75% appear just once. The leading ten clones occupy about 4% of the sample. Sample time point, as interpreted from the label and publication: pretreatment peripheral blood. This material consisted of PBMCs, taken around atezolizumab (anti-PD-L1) treatment. The receptors originated from a man in his 70s with urothelial cancer.

The chain is built from TRBV10-3 and TRBJ2-7, with D perhaps TRBD2 (6 bases). The CDR3 covers 14 residues. V dropped 7 bases and J dropped 3 bases, with 16 bases sitting between them. From germline, CDR1 is ENHRY and CDR2 SYGVKD. The CDR3 loop is CAITGGQGGYEQYF. CDR3 in DNA: TGTGCCATCACGGGCGGGCAGGGAGGCTACGAGCAGTACTTC.

The J gene is TRBJ2-2, the V gene TRBV4-3, with D maybe TRBD1 (5 bases). With 0 bases removed from V and 4 bases from J, the gap between germline ends came to 12 bases. The length of the CDR3 is 16 residues. Germline CDR1 LGHNA, CDR2 YSLEER. The CDR3 coding sequence is TGCGCCAGCAGCCAAGACAGGGCGTCAGCCACCGGGGAGCTGTTTTTT. It specifies CASSQDRASATGELFF.

This chain joins TRBV28 and TRBJ2-3, with 15 bases fitting TRBD2. This CDR3 has 19 amino acids. Germline lookup yields CDR1 MDHEN and CDR2 SYDVKM. V dropped 5 bases and J dropped 2; count of bases not matched to a gene: 11. The CDR3 region has the DNA TGTGCCAGCAGTCAGGAGAAGGGACTAGCGGGAGGTACCACAGATACGCAGTATTTT. The encoded protein is CASSQEKGLAGGTTDTQYF.

The J gene is TRBJ1-1, the V gene TRBV10-3, with 8 bases identical to TRBD1. V shed 8 bases, J shed 1 base, and the junction held 6 bases outside the gene matches. Germline V gene data show CDR1 as ENHRY and CDR2 as SYGVKD. CDR3 length: 14 residues. CDR3 loop: CAIWDRTPNTEAFF. For the CDR3, the DNA is TGTGCCATCTGGGACAGGACACCGAACACTGAAGCTTTCTTT.

V gene TRBV16 combines with J gene TRBJ2-7; D is perhaps TRBD2 (5 bases). The CDR3 runs to 13 residues. Per germline, CDR1 KGHSY and CDR2 FQNENV. Trimming took 5 bases from V and 3 from J, leaving 11 bases between them. CDR3 sequence: CASSVGRGYEQYF. CDR3 nucleotides: TGTGCCAGCAGCGTCGGACGGGGCTACGAGCAGTACTTC.

This clone has just one count. The chain employs TRBV4-1 and TRBJ2-4; 7 nucleotides agree with TRBD1. This CDR3 spans 16 amino acids. The ends lost 0 bases at V and 2 bases at J; junction bases unmatched: 4. Germline V gene sequence: CDR1 MGHRA, CDR2 YSYEKL. As DNA, the CDR3 is TGCGCCAGCAGCCAAGATGGCAGGGGGTCCAAAAACATTCAGTACTTC. Its translation: CASSQDGRGSKNIQYF.

The chain is built from TRBV6-5 and TRBJ1-2, with 7 bases aligning to TRBD1. Germline CDR1 reads MNHEY; CDR2 reads SVGAGI. The V segment lost 6 bases and the J segment 7 bases; nucleotides outside the gene matches: 5. The CDR3 length is 12 residues. The CDR3 loop is CASSQDRRGYTF. The DNA for the CDR3 is TGTGCCAGCAGCCAGGACAGGCGTGGCTACACCTTC.

The sample holds a few counts of this clone. The chain couples TRBV7-9 to TRBJ1-6, with unresolved D. Per the germline V gene, CDR1 is SEHNR and CDR2 is FQNEAQ (reference sequence). This CDR3 is built from 15 residues. Trimming cost V 4 bases and J 10 bases, with 17 bases left between them. The CDR3 protein is CASSSQWVTGSPLHF. The DNA of the CDR3 is TGTGCCAGCAGCTCCCAGTGGGTAACGGGGTCACCCCTCCACTTT.

This chain links TRBV29-1 with TRBJ1-1; the D gene is possibly TRBD1 (6 bases). Germline loops: CDR1 SQVTM, CDR2 ANQGSEA. The ends were cut back, 7 bases at V and 2 bases at J, with 11 bases in the middle. The CDR3 is 12 residues long. CDR3 region: CSARQVNTEAFF. The CDR3 region has the DNA TGCAGCGCCAGACAGGTAAACACTGAAGCTTTCTTT.

This chain connects TRBV5-5 to TRBJ2-7; a possible D gene is TRBD2 (5 bases). The CDR3 runs to 14 residues. CDR1 is SGHKS, CDR2 YYEKEE, per germline (reference sequence). Trimming cost V 5 bases and J 3 bases, with 15 bases left between them. The CDR3 DNA is TGTGCCAGCAGTCCGGAAGCGGTGGGCTACGAGCAGTACTTC. This encodes CASSPEAVGYEQYF.

The chain recombines TRBV14 with TRBJ1-4, with 7 bases matching TRBD1. This CDR3 spans 15 amino acids. Germline V gene data show CDR1 as SGHDN and CDR2 as FVKESK. Trimming took 4 bases from V and 4 from J; bases not matched to a gene: 6. The CDR3 region has the DNA TGTGCCAGCAGCCTAACAGGGGCGATTAATGAAAAACTGTTTTTT. It encodes CASSLTGAINEKLFF.